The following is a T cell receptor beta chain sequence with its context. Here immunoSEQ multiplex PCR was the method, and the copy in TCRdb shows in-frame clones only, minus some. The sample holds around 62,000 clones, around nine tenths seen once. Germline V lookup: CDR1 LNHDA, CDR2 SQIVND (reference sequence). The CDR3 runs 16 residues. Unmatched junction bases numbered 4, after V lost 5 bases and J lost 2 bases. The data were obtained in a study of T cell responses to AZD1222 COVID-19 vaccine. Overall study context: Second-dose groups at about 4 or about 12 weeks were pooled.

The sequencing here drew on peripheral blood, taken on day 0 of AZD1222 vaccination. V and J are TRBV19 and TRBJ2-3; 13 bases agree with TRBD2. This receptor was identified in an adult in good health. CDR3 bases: TGTGCCAGTAGTCGGACTAGCGGGGGCCCCACAGATACGCAGTATTTT. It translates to CASSRTSGGPTDTQYF.